This T cell receptor beta chain derives from a study of blood T cell repertoires in COVID-19 (dated by TCRdb to 2019 to 2021). General notes on the study: Collaborator samples came from the United States, Italy and Spain and covered acute and convalescent phases of COVID-19. The material from the prospective study consisted of cDNA or gDNA derived from T cells, B-cell-depleted T cells, or PBMCs. The dataset comprised deeply sampled blood TCRbeta repertoires from subjects exposed to, actively infected with, or recovered from COVID-19. The repertoires were released in a freely available public database meant as a resource for research on the immune response to SARS-CoV-2. The samples were drawn from the first 160 participants of the ongoing ImmuneRACE study and from some 1,300 subjects provided by 6 global collaborators. The sample metadata nearly always contained a de-identified subject ID, COVID-19 status, age in years and sex. Where available, HLA class I and class II types were obtained from metadata supplied by the sample provider rather than from assay-based typing.

In the prospective study, participants were roughly 18 to 90 years old, resided in approximately 22 geographic areas of the United States, and were enrolled through a virtual design. In the prospective study, participants were assigned to cohorts based on the clinical history participants reported in a screening survey and a study questionnaire. Exposed participants had been in contact with someone with a PCR-confirmed or clinician-diagnosed COVID-19 case within 2 weeks of study entry. In the prospective study, mobile phlebotomists collected whole blood, serum and a nasopharyngeal or oropharyngeal swab from each participant. Additional blood draws and questionnaires over a 2-month period could optionally be provided by prospective study participants. Blood samples from the prospective study were shipped frozen or at room temperature prior to DNA extraction. Looking up the germline V gene (reference sequence) yields CDR1 SSHAT and CDR2 FNYEAQ. The CDR3 goes from the cysteine to the phenylalanine over 16 residues. Only CDR3 DNA is held: 48 bases, read in frame from base 1.

What the research found in general, with its limitations: Clinical and demographic metadata were provided uncurated, with the amount varying by source and participant.

On this clone: Its binding antigen is unknown. One junction end does not reproduce the germline sequence, and a read error may be involved.

TCRbeta CDR3 regions were amplified from genomic DNA by means of the immunoSEQ Assay, a bias-controlled multiplex PCR. Turning to the authors' computational methods: Nucleated cell counts per sample were estimated from amplification of reference gene primers within the assay. To quantify the absolute abundance of each unique TCRbeta CDR3 rearrangement, sequence reads were collapsed and filtered. For each sample, productive Simpson clonality was calculated by taking the square root of Simpson's diversity index across productive rearrangements. In TCRdb, the immuneACCESS table is reduced to in-frame sequences with V and J assigned. These tables do not hold every clone; where another copy was compared, an unresolved V gene accounts for under half, and the others remain unexplained. The V and J calls and the clone size are those of that table, but D and trimming were determined from the DNA. The sample data list 350,000 to 500,000 clones, and about 88% of these were observed just once. The ten largest account for 1.4% of the sample.

The chain uses TRBV7-7 and TRBJ2-3; the central 9 bases match TRBD2. This TCR was sampled from a woman aged 18-29 years who had been exposed to COVID-19. The sequencing sample was made of PBMCs or T cells enriched from blood (not recorded which). The bases read TGTGCTAGCAGCATAGGACTAGCGCCTAGCACAGATACGCAGTATTTT. The translation is CASSIGLAPSTDTQYF.